This entry is about one TCR beta chain. The antigen is not known. This record belongs to a study of PD-1 blockade in classical Hodgkin lymphoma. Whole-study results and caveats: Before treatment, complete responders showed about the same diversity as newly diagnosed patients.

Clones were read by immunoSEQ multiplex PCR, and TCRdb kept only the in-frame ones, dropping some. The sample lists 120,000 to 150,000 clones; 78% were seen once. All trial patients relapsed after autologous stem cell transplantation. Germline V gene data show CDR1 as LGHNA and CDR2 as YNFKEQ. The CDR3 contains 16 residues. The V and J ends lost 1 base and 2 bases respectively, with 9 bases between them. The receptor was derived from a human donor with classical Hodgkin lymphoma. This specimen consisted of peripheral blood mononuclear cells (PBMCs), obtained before the second cycle of nivolumab. The gene calls are TRBV4-2 and TRBJ2-6; D gene uncertain. CDR3: CASSQGLRAGANVLTF. The CDR3 nucleotides are TGTGCCAGCAGCCAAGGGCTCCGGGCTGGGGCCAACGTCCTGACTTTC.